What follows are 31 T cell receptor beta chains derived from one specimen sequenced in a study of patients and donors after allogeneic stem cell transplantation. TCRdb re-derived calls from the RT-PCR reads in MiXCR, one entry per CDR3 protein. The sample consists of 390,000 or so distinct CDR3 sequences, 16% of them appearing once. Sequenced: blood, either unsorted or a sorted T cell fraction (not recorded which). All receptors derive from a human donor who was either an allogeneic HSCT recipient or a stem cell or donor lymphocyte infusion donor (not recorded which). It is not recorded whose cells these are; they may come from a transplant donor.

The table lists this clonotype with many counts. V and J are TRBV6-1 and TRBJ2-3; D remains unclear. Trimming took 7 bases from V and 3 from J, leaving 11 bases between them. This CDR3 has 13 residues. Germline V gene sequence: CDR1 MNHNS, CDR2 SASEGT. CDR3: CASTKVGTDTQYF. CDR3 DNA: TGTGCCAGCACAAAAGTGGGGACAGATACGCAGTATTTT.

The gene calls are TRBV6-1 and TRBJ2-7, with D possibly matching TRBD1 (6 bases). The ends were cut back, 6 bases at V and 6 bases at J, with 15 bases in the middle. This CDR3 is built from 13 residues. CDR1 and CDR2 from the germline V gene are MNHNS and SASEGT. CDR3: CASRTGKLGEQYF. For the CDR3, the DNA is TGTGCCAGCAGAACAGGGAAATTGGGCGAGCAGTACTTC.

The chain employs TRBV5-1 and TRBJ1-5; D is ambiguous. CDR1 SGHRS and CDR2 YFSETQ come from the germline V gene. CDR3 size: 11 residues. Trimming pared 7 bases from V and 5 bases from J, leaving 7 bases between. CDR3 bases: TGCGCCAGCGAGGTGTATCAGCCCCAGCATTTT. Its translation: CASEVYQPQHF.

The sample holds a few counts of this clonotype. The V gene is TRBV7-7, the J gene TRBJ2-5, with TRBD2 identical over 7 bases. The junction had 10 bases not matched to a gene; V was cut back by 2 bases and J by 7 bases. From germline, CDR1 is SSHAT and CDR2 FNYEAQ (reference sequence). The length of the CDR3 is 15 residues. The CDR3 DNA reads as TGTGCCAGCAGCTTAAGACTAGCAGGGTATGGGACCCAGTACTTC. It encodes CASSLRLAGYGTQYF.

In its sample, this clonotype was seen many times. This chain links TRBV5-1 with TRBJ2-7, with 11 bases fitting TRBD2. Germline loops: CDR1 SGHRS, CDR2 YFSETQ. J was trimmed by 1 base and V by 0 bases; bases with no gene match: 6. There are 17 residues in the CDR3. CDR3 sequence reads: CASSLASGGTKSYEQYF. The CDR3 DNA follows: TGCGCCAGCAGCTTGGCTAGCGGGGGGACTAAGTCCTACGAGCAGTACTTC.

This clonotype has just a few counts. The rearrangement uses TRBV12-5 and TRBJ2-1; D perhaps matches TRBD2 (5 bases). Germline values: CDR1 LGHNT, CDR2 FRNRAP. Trimming shortened V by 3 bases and J by 9 bases, and 12 bases separated the two germline ends. CDR3 length: 13 residues. CDR3 region: CASGFEEAGEQFF. The CDR3 nucleotides read TGTGCTAGTGGTTTCGAGGAGGCGGGTGAGCAGTTCTTC.

This clonotype was seen a handful of times. The chain has TRBV20-1 and TRBJ1-5; D is ambiguous. V was cut by 6 bases and J by 1 base, with 19 bases left in between. CDR1 DFQATT and CDR2 SNEGSKA come from the germline V gene (reference sequence). The CDR3 runs 16 residues. The CDR3 nucleotides read TGCAGTGCAGTAGGGCCCGGGAAGTGGAGCAATCAGCCCCAGCATTTT. It specifies CSAVGPGKWSNQPQHF.

This clonotype was recorded many times. CDR3 sequence (DNA): TGCGCCAGTGATACTAGCGGGGCCCGCGATGAGCAGTTCTTC. This translates into CASDTSGARDEQFF. The chain links TRBV5-1 to TRBJ2-1, with 10 bases fitting TRBD2. V shed 8 bases and J 8 bases; nucleotides not matched to a gene: 10. Germline V gene data show CDR1 as SGHRS and CDR2 as YFSETQ. CDR3 length equals 14 residues.

This clonotype was detected a few times. The genes are TRBV30 and TRBJ2-7; D may be TRBD1 or TRBD2 (7 bases each). Germline CDR1 and CDR2: GTSNPN and SVGIG (reference sequence). Between the trimmed V and J ends, which lost 7 bases and 5 bases, there was a span of 15 bases. The CDR3 is made up of 12 amino acids. CDR3 in amino acids: CASRGGGNEQYF. The CDR3 bases are TGTGCCTCCAGGGGGGGCGGGAACGAGCAGTACTTC.

This clonotype was recorded at least ten times. This chain connects TRBV20-1 to TRBJ1-3; D is perhaps TRBD1 (5 bases). Trimming removed 4 bases from V and 2 bases from J, with 9 bases in between. This CDR3 comprises 13 residues. Germline CDR1 and CDR2: DFQATT and SNEGSKA (reference sequence). CDR3 residues: CSAMVGAGNTIYF. CDR3 coding DNA: TGCAGTGCTATGGTAGGGGCTGGAAACACCATATATTTT.

The rearrangement links TRBV4-1 to TRBJ1-2, with D possibly TRBD1 on 5 matching bases. The CDR3 consists of 14 residues. Trimming removed 7 bases at V and 4 bases at J, with 16 bases between. Germline CDR1 and CDR2: MGHRA and YSYEKL. The CDR3 spells CASNPDRDLYGYTF. The DNA of the CDR3 is TGCGCCAGCAACCCGGACCGGGACCTCTATGGCTACACCTTC.

This clonotype showed up just a few times. The chain has TRBV5-1 and TRBJ2-1; 8 nucleotides match TRBD2. The ends lost 0 bases at V and 0 bases at J; junction bases unmatched: 5. Germline CDR1 SGHRS, CDR2 YFSETQ. The CDR3 has 17 residues. In DNA form, the CDR3 reads TGCGCCAGCAGCTTGGGGCTAGCGGGTCCCTCCTACAATGAGCAGTTCTTC. This translates into CASSLGLAGPSYNEQFF.

V usage is TRBV5-1 and J usage is TRBJ2-1, with 7 bases fitting TRBD2. Germline values: CDR1 SGHRS, CDR2 YFSETQ. This CDR3 comprises 14 residues. Trimming at V came to 1 base and at J to 6 bases, leaving 4 bases not matched to a gene. This CDR3 is CASSLMGLLNEQFF. The CDR3 bases are TGCGCCAGCAGCTTGATGGGACTACTCAATGAGCAGTTCTTC.

J is TRBJ1-1 and V is TRBV13, with D possibly TRBD1 on 5 matching bases. Trimming left V 5 bases short and J 5 bases short, with 9 bases between. The CDR3 has 12 residues. Per the germline V gene, CDR1 is PRHDT and CDR2 is FYEKMQ (reference sequence). In nucleotides, the CDR3 is TGTGCCAGCAGCCATAAGGGGACTGAAGCTTTCTTT. This gives the protein CASSHKGTEAFF.

The chain has TRBV10-3 and TRBJ1-1, with a tentative D call TRBD1 (5 bases). Per germline, CDR1 ENHRY and CDR2 SYGVKD. The CDR3 is made up of 16 amino acids. The V end lost 2 bases, the J end lost 4 bases, and 17 bases lay between the germline ends. In DNA form, the CDR3 reads TGTGCCATCAGTGAGACGTCAGGGTTTCGGAGCACTGAAGCTTTCTTT. Translating it yields CAISETSGFRSTEAFF.

The rearrangement uses TRBV3-1 and TRBJ1-2; TRBD1 aligns across 9 bases. CDR3 length: 17 amino acids. The V gene's germline CDR1 is LGHDT and CDR2 YNNKEL (reference sequence). With 2 bases clipped from V and 4 bases from J, the junction kept 11 bases outside the gene matches. The CDR3 DNA follows: TGTGCCAGCAGCCAACTAATTCCGGGACAGGGTGGCTATGGCTACACCTTC. It codes for CASSQLIPGQGGYGYTF.

The rearrangement joins TRBV4-1 to TRBJ2-7, with D perhaps assigned TRBD1 or TRBD2 (5 bases each). V shed 1 base and J shed 0 bases, with 10 bases lying between them. The CDR3 contains 15 residues. The germline V gene has CDR1 MGHRA and CDR2 YSYEKL. The CDR3 region has the DNA TGCGCCAGCAGCCAAGCCGGGACCGCCTCCTACGAGCAGTACTTC. The encoded protein is CASSQAGTASYEQYF.

CDR3 amino acids: CSATGGRTDTQYF. In DNA, the CDR3 is TGCAGTGCTACAGGGGGCCGCACAGATACGCAGTATTTT. The V call is TRBV20-1, the J call TRBJ2-3; TRBD1 agrees at 8 bases. Germline trimming cut 4 bases from V and 1 base from J; bases unmatched to any gene: 1. CDR1 is DFQATT and CDR2 is SNEGSKA in the germline V gene (reference sequence). The CDR3 sequence is 13 residues long.

This clonotype was recorded only once. The rearrangement uses TRBV20-1 and TRBJ1-1; 8 bases align to TRBD1. This CDR3 is 14 amino acids long. CDR1 and CDR2 from the germline V gene are DFQATT and SNEGSKA (reference sequence). J was trimmed by 6 bases and V by 0 bases; bases with no gene match: 6. The chain's CDR3 is CSARDWTGIPEAFF. The CDR3 region has the DNA TGCAGTGCTAGAGATTGGACAGGGATCCCTGAAGCTTTCTTT.

The V call is TRBV7-3, the J call TRBJ1-2; D uncertain. Germline V gives CDR1 SGHTA, CDR2 FQGTGA. The CDR3 length is 15 residues. The V end lost 5 bases, the J end lost 6 bases, and 19 bases lay between the germline ends. The CDR3, as DNA: TGTGCCAGCAGCCGAACGGGCCCGGGGAGGGATGGCTACACCTTC. It specifies CASSRTGPGRDGYTF.

This clonotype was seen repeatedly, ten times or more. The chain links TRBV7-2 to TRBJ2-1; possible D gene TRBD2, 6 bases. CDR3 length equals 13 residues. Looked up from germline, CDR1 is SGHTA and CDR2 is FQGNSA. V lost 4 bases to trimming and J lost 7 bases, with 11 bases between them. The CDR3 coding sequence is TGTGCCAGCAGCTCCCGGGACTCGAATGAGCAGTTCTTC. Its translation: CASSSRDSNEQFF. The whole variable domain, remainder taken from reference TRBV7-2 and TRBJ2-1, is GAGVSQSPSNKVTEKGKDVELRCDPISGHTALYWYRQSLGQGLEFLIYFQGNSAPDKSGLPSDRFSAERTGGSVSTLTIQRTQQEDSAVYLCASSSRDSNEQFFGPGTRLTVL.

V gene TRBV5-1 combines with J gene TRBJ1-1, with 7 bases identical to TRBD1. The ends lost 3 bases at V and 5 bases at J; junction bases unmatched: 10. Germline V CDR1 and CDR2: SGHRS, YFSETQ. The CDR3 is made up of 15 amino acids. CDR3 region: CASSSADRVGTEAFF. CDR3 coding DNA: TGCGCCAGCAGCTCAGCTGACAGGGTGGGAACTGAAGCTTTCTTT.

This rearrangement joins TRBV7-3 to TRBJ2-1, with D possibly matching TRBD1 (5 bases). Trimming cost V 2 bases and J 3 bases, with 8 bases left between them. CDR3 length: 14 amino acids. Germline V gene sequence: CDR1 SGHTA, CDR2 FQGTGA. The CDR3 DNA follows: TGTGCCAGCAGCTTAGAGACAGACTACAATGAGCAGTTCTTC. This sequence encodes CASSLETDYNEQFF. Full variable domain (missing parts from reference TRBV7-3 and TRBJ2-1): GAGVSQTPSNKVTEKGKYVELRCDPISGHTALYWYRQSLGQGPEFLIYFQGTGAADDSGLPNDRFFAVRPEGSVSTLKIQRTERGDSAVYLCASSLETDYNEQFFGPGTRLTVL.

The V gene is TRBV15, the J gene TRBJ2-2, with D perhaps matching TRBD1 (6 bases). The germline V gene has CDR1 LNHNV and CDR2 YYDKDF (reference sequence). V was clipped by 4 bases and J by 8 bases, with 8 bases between them. The CDR3 extends over 12 amino acids. CDR3 in DNA: TGTGCCACCAGCACCAGGGGTGGGGAGCTGTTTTTT. This translates into CATSTRGGELFF.

This clonotype has just a few counts. The gene calls are TRBV15 and TRBJ2-7; D ambiguous. Between the trimmed V and J ends, which lost 0 bases and 3 bases, there was a span of 6 bases. The CDR3 covers 13 residues. CDR1 is LNHNV and CDR2 is YYDKDF in the germline V gene (reference sequence). The CDR3 DNA sequence: TGTGCCACCAGCAGAGATTTACACTACGAGCAGTACTTC. Its protein product is CATSRDLHYEQYF. Full variable domain (missing parts from reference TRBV15 and TRBJ2-7): DAMVIQNPRYQVTQFGKPVTLSCSQTLNHNVMYWYQQKSSQAPKLLFHYYDKDFNNEADTPDNFQSRRPNTSFCFLDIRSPGLGDTAMYLCATSRDLHYEQYFGPGTRLTVT.

The rearrangement links TRBV2 to TRBJ2-2; a possible D gene is TRBD1 (5 bases). The CDR3 totals 13 residues. CDR1 SNHLY and CDR2 FYNNEI come from the germline V gene. V was clipped by 7 bases and J by 6 bases, with 12 bases between them. The CDR3 sequence: CASIFRVAGELFF. CDR3 sequence (DNA): TGTGCCAGCATCTTCAGGGTTGCCGGGGAGCTGTTTTTT.

The V gene is TRBV6-5, the J gene TRBJ1-4; D is unresolved. The length of the CDR3 is 17 residues. With 1 base removed from V and 3 bases from J, the gap between germline ends came to 15 bases. The germline gives CDR1 MNHEY, CDR2 SVGAGI. CDR3 protein: CASSYLSAQRANEKLFF. The CDR3 nucleotides read TGTGCCAGCAGTTACTTATCAGCTCAAAGAGCTAATGAAAAACTGTTTTTT.

The chain joins TRBV15 to TRBJ2-3; weak D call: TRBD1 (8 bases). With 1 base removed from V and 4 bases from J, the gap between germline ends came to 12 bases. Germline V gene sequence: CDR1 LNHNV, CDR2 YYDKDF (reference sequence). This CDR3 is built from 15 residues. DNA for the CDR3: TGTGCCACCAGCAGAGGGACAGGGAGGGCAGATACGCAGTATTTT. Translating it yields CATSRGTGRADTQYF. The whole variable domain, remainder taken from reference TRBV15 and TRBJ2-3, is DAMVIQNPRYQVTQFGKPVTLSCSQTLNHNVMYWYQQKSSQAPKLLFHYYDKDFNNEADTPDNFQSRRPNTSFCFLDIRSPGLGDTAMYLCATSRGTGRADTQYFGPGTRLTVL.

The chain links TRBV3-1 to TRBJ2-5; 9 bases are shared with TRBD2. V lost 6 bases and J lost 3; bases outside the gene matches: 14. This CDR3 region has 17 residues. Looked up from germline, CDR1 is LGHDT and CDR2 is YNNKEL (reference sequence). For the CDR3, the DNA is TGTGCCAGCAGACGAAGGGATCGCGGGGGGGCAAAAGAGACCCAGTACTTC. Translating gives CASRRRDRGGAKETQYF.

There are many counts of this clonotype. The rearrangement links TRBV2 to TRBJ2-1; 7 bases agree with TRBD1. Germline V CDR1 and CDR2: SNHLY, FYNNEI. V shed 6 bases and J 0 bases; nucleotides not matched to a gene: 8. The CDR3 is made up of 16 amino acids. CDR3 protein: CASRKQGKSSYNEQFF. Written as DNA, the CDR3 is TGTGCCAGCAGGAAACAGGGGAAGAGCTCCTACAATGAGCAGTTCTTC.

This clonotype was counted a few times. The chain is built from TRBV20-1 and TRBJ2-5, with D uncertain. CDR3 length: 15 residues. Germline lookup yields CDR1 DFQATT and CDR2 SNEGSKA (reference sequence). The V end lost 6 bases, the J end lost 0 bases, and 17 bases lay between the germline ends. The CDR3 coding sequence is TGCAGTGCCCTGCAACCAGGAACCTACCAAGAGACCCAGTACTTC. The encoded protein is CSALQPGTYQETQYF.